This TCR beta chain is drawn from a study of vaccination effects on CD4 cells after COVID-19. Method: immunoSEQ multiplex PCR; TCRdb's copy keeps in-frame clones and lacks some. Of 45,000 to 60,000 clones listed, 76% were seen once; the top ten hold approximately 12%. About this clone: Its antigen is unidentified.

Culture lasted roughly 9 days before CD4+ T cell isolation. J gave up 5 bases and V 4 bases, and 6 bases lay outside the gene matches. CDR1 and CDR2 from the germline V gene are SGHDT and YYEEEE. This CDR3 comprises 16 residues. The chain joins TRBV5-6 to TRBJ2-7, with 16 bases matching TRBD2. The starting material was CD4+ T cells from PBMCs cultured without peptide, obtained before COVID-19 vaccination. This clonotype was sampled from a human donor who had a prior SARS-CoV-2 infection. The CDR3 spells CASSVGLAGGPNEQYF. The CDR3 coding sequence is TGTGCCAGCAGCGTGGGACTAGCGGGAGGGCCCAACGAGCAGTACTTC.